This passage covers 5 T cell receptor beta chains from one sample sequenced in a study of response to subunit inactivated influenza vaccine. TCRdb re-called the RT-PCR reads through MiXCR, storing one row per CDR3 protein. This sample carries 650,000 to 800,000 distinct CDR3 sequences, approximately 15% of them seen once, and the ten largest clones take 5.5% to 8%. The source material was PBMCs from blood, sampled 14 days before vaccination. Every receptor here comes from a man in his fifties who received an inactivated influenza vaccine.

This clonotype was seen ten or more times. The chain joins TRBV12-3 or TRBV12-4 to TRBJ2-3; D is ambiguous. The V gene lost 10 bases and the J gene lost 0 bases, with 11 bases spanning the gap. The CDR3 sequence is 13 residues long. This chain's CDR3 is CANKKDSTDTQYF. Here the CDR3 DNA reads TGTGCCAACAAAAAAGATAGCACAGATACGCAGTATTTT.

CDR3 sequence (DNA): TGTGCCAGCAGTGGGACTAGCGGGCGTTTGGGTACGCAGTATTTT. Residues: CASSGTSGRLGTQYF. This chain connects TRBV12-3 or TRBV12-4 to TRBJ2-3; TRBD2 aligns across 12 bases. The CDR3 runs to 15 residues. V shed 5 bases, J shed 8 bases, and the junction held 8 bases outside the gene matches.

The chain uses TRBV7-3 and TRBJ2-7, with D unclear. V was pared by 5 bases and J by 5 bases, with 13 bases between. This CDR3 spans 13 amino acids. CDR1 is SGHTA and CDR2 is FQGTGA in the germline V gene. CDR3 region: CASSRGPGHEQYF. The CDR3 DNA reads as TGTGCCAGCAGCCGCGGACCAGGACACGAGCAGTACTTC.

The chain carries TRBV3-1 and TRBJ2-7; no clear D gene. V was trimmed by 1 base and J by 2 bases, leaving 27 bases between them. Germline-derived CDR1 and CDR2 are LGHDT and YNNKEL (reference sequence). The length of the CDR3 is 20 residues. The CDR3 DNA sequence: TGTGCCAGCAGCCAAGGCCAATTCAGGTCCCGGGTTTCAGGAGCCTACGAGCAGTACTTC. Its protein is CASSQGQFRSRVSGAYEQYF.

This clonotype was observed at least ten times. The rearrangement joins TRBV10-3 to TRBJ2-5; 8 bases are a match to TRBD2. V dropped 6 bases and J dropped 2; count of bases not matched to a gene: 2. The CDR3 sequence is 13 residues long. Germline CDR1 ENHRY, CDR2 SYGVKD. Here the CDR3 DNA reads TGTGCCATCAGAGCGGGAGTGCAAGAGACCCAGTACTTC. Protein product: CAIRAGVQETQYF.